Each of the 19 T cell receptor beta chains below was sequenced from the same sample in a study of T-cell reconstitution after alpha-beta-depleted transplantation in children (dated by TCRdb to between 2015 and 2016). The library came from PCR. Sequencing took place on an Illumina HiSeq 2500. TCR library preparation used molecular barcoding, with unique molecular identifiers applied to normalize quantification of the TCRbeta repertoire. Starting from the raw public reads, TCRdb applied fastp trimming at Q25, assembled clones with MiXCR and retained in-frame beta chains. Rows with a matching CDR3 protein are joined into one entry that keeps the most common DNA and genes. The table for this sample lists about 460,000 distinct CDR3 sequences; 8% to 11% of them were counted only once. The top ten hold around 2% of the sample. The sample's treatment or condition label is to be understood as: allogeneic hematopoietic cell transplantation with graft depleted of TCRalphabeta T cells and CD19 B cells.

Sequences were derived from PBMCs, sampled before TCRalphabeta/CD19-depleted stem cell transplant. These TCRs come from a child under 10 years old with inherited bone marrow failure, due to receive a stem cell transplant.

The rearrangement uses TRBV18 and TRBJ1-1; 8 nucleotides align to TRBD1. J gave up 11 bases and V 2 bases, and 10 bases lay outside the gene matches. Germline CDR1 KGHSH, CDR2 LQKENI. This CDR3 comprises 14 residues. CDR3 in amino acids: CASSPAADRVRAFF. Here the CDR3 DNA reads TGTGCCAGCTCACCAGCGGCGGACAGGGTGCGCGCTTTCTTT.

This clonotype was counted many times. The V gene is TRBV12-3 or TRBV12-4, the J gene TRBJ2-2, with D uncertain. Trimming took off 3 bases at V and 3 bases at J, with 11 bases between the two ends. The CDR3 contains 15 residues. CDR3 residues: CASSFVVVDTGELFF. The CDR3 coding sequence is TGTGCCAGCAGTTTCGTAGTGGTGGACACCGGGGAGCTGTTTTTT.

The rearrangement joins TRBV6-2 or TRBV6-3 to TRBJ2-7; D might be TRBD2 (6 bases). CDR1 is MNHEY, CDR2 SVGEGT, per germline. The CDR3 covers 14 residues. Trimming left V 7 bases short and J 5 bases short, with 18 bases between. The CDR3 loop is CASKSERAGNEQYF. The CDR3 coding sequence is TGTGCCAGCAAGAGCGAGCGGGCGGGGAACGAGCAGTACTTC.

There are many counts of this clonotype. This chain connects TRBV20-1 to TRBJ2-1, with D hard to call. Trimming pared 0 bases from V and 0 bases from J, leaving 12 bases between. The CDR3 contains 16 residues. CDR1 DFQATT and CDR2 SNEGSKA come from the germline V gene (reference sequence). The CDR3 DNA is TGCAGTGCTAGAGATGGCCGCCGGAGCTCCTACAATGAGCAGTTCTTC. Its protein product is CSARDGRRSSYNEQFF.

This clonotype was detected many times. The chain employs TRBV20-1 and TRBJ1-1; D not certain. The length of the CDR3 is 12 residues. CDR1 and CDR2 (germline): DFQATT, SNEGSKA (reference sequence). Trimming took off 4 bases at V and 3 bases at J, with 9 bases between the two ends. For the CDR3, the DNA is TGCAGTGCTATTCCTGGTTACACTGAAGCTTTCTTT. It yields the protein CSAIPGYTEAFF.

There are many counts of this clonotype. The chain couples TRBV10-2 to TRBJ1-6; D is unresolved. V gave up 4 bases and J gave up 10 bases, with 11 bases separating them. This CDR3 has 13 residues. The germline V gene has CDR1 WSHSY and CDR2 SAAADI. CDR3 sequence reads: CASSAGDCSPLHF. Written as DNA, the CDR3 is TGCGCCAGCAGTGCTGGGGATTGCTCACCCCTCCACTTT.

This clonotype was observed at least ten times. The rearrangement uses TRBV5-1 and TRBJ2-7; tentative D call: TRBD2 (5 bases). V lost 3 bases and J 0 bases, leaving 10 bases between the germline ends. Germline lookup yields CDR1 SGHRS and CDR2 YFSETQ. The CDR3 length is 14 residues. CDR3 bases: TGCGCCAGCAGCTACCAGGACTCCTCCTACGAGCAGTACTTC. Translated: CASSYQDSSYEQYF.

This clonotype showed up many times. The chain employs TRBV7-9 and TRBJ1-6; D possibly corresponds to TRBD1 (5 bases). The CDR3 spans 13 residues. CDR1 SEHNR and CDR2 FQNEAQ come from the germline V gene (reference sequence). V was clipped by 1 base and J by 10 bases, with 8 bases between them. CDR3 region: CASSLVGVSPLHF. CDR3 DNA: TGTGCCAGCAGCTTAGTGGGGGTATCACCCCTCCACTTT.

The J gene is TRBJ2-5, the V gene TRBV28; D remains ambiguous. There are 14 residues in the CDR3. V lost 0 bases to trimming and J lost 3 bases, with 8 bases between them. Germline V gene data show CDR1 as MDHEN and CDR2 as SYDVKM. The DNA for the CDR3 is TGTGCCAGCAGTTTATGGTACACAAAAGAGACCCAGTACTTC. Its protein product is CASSLWYTKETQYF.

The chain carries TRBV18 and TRBJ2-2; TRBD2 aligns across 8 bases. Germline loops: CDR1 KGHSH, CDR2 LQKENI. This CDR3 comprises 18 residues. With V trimmed by 5 bases and J by 3 bases, 14 bases remained unmatched. CDR3 DNA sequence: TGTGCCAGCTCATTAACCGGAGGACTAGCTCCCCACACCGGGGAGCTGTTTTTT. Translated: CASSLTGGLAPHTGELFF.

Ten or more counts support this clonotype. V is TRBV7-9 and J is TRBJ1-2; D gene unclear. The germline gives CDR1 SEHNR, CDR2 FQNEAQ (reference sequence). Trimming took 7 bases from V and 0 from J, leaving 12 bases between them. The CDR3 contains 14 residues. This chain's CDR3 is CASIPPAANYGYTF. For the CDR3, the DNA is TGTGCCAGCATCCCACCGGCGGCTAACTATGGCTACACCTTC.

This clonotype was recorded many times. The chain carries TRBV19 and TRBJ2-7; 8 nucleotides line up with TRBD1. This CDR3 is 14 amino acids long. CDR1 and CDR2 from the germline V gene are LNHDA and SQIVND (reference sequence). V lost 1 base and J lost 2; bases outside the gene matches: 1. CDR3: CASSIAGGAYEQYF. In DNA, the CDR3 is TGTGCCAGTAGTATAGCAGGGGGCGCCTACGAGCAGTACTTC. Together with reference TRBV19 and TRBJ2-7, the CDR3 gives the full variable domain: DGGITQSPKYLFRKEGQNVTLSCEQNLNHDAMYWYRQDPGQGLRLIYYSQIVNDFQKGDIAEGYSVSREKKESFPLTVTSAQKNPTAFYLCASSIAGGAYEQYFGPGTRLTVT.

Many counts were recorded for this clonotype. The gene calls are TRBV28 and TRBJ2-7; D ambiguous. The CDR3 length is 12 residues. CDR1 is MDHEN and CDR2 is SYDVKM in the germline V gene. Trimming left V 6 bases short and J 2 bases short, with 8 bases between. The CDR3 protein is CASSTNAYEQYF. CDR3 bases: TGTGCCAGCAGCACAAATGCCTACGAGCAGTACTTC.

V usage is TRBV30 and J usage is TRBJ1-2; D gene uncertain. Germline V CDR1 and CDR2: GTSNPN, SVGIG (reference sequence). V gave up 0 bases and J gave up 2 bases, with 7 bases separating them. The CDR3 loop spans 13 amino acids. In DNA, the CDR3 is TGTGCCTGGAGTGTAGCCATCAACTATGGCTACACCTTC. It translates to CAWSVAINYGYTF.

This clonotype showed up just a few times. CDR3 DNA: TGTGCCAGCAGCCAAGGGATAAACAGGGAGGGTAAGGACAATGAGCAGTTCTTC. Its translation: CASSQGINREGKDNEQFF. The V call is TRBV3-1, the J call TRBJ2-1; D may be TRBD2 (7 bases). Germline V gene sequence: CDR1 LGHDT, CDR2 YNNKEL (reference sequence). The CDR3 consists of 18 residues. V lost 1 base, J lost 5 bases, and 21 bases lay in between.

The gene calls are TRBV20-1 and TRBJ2-7; TRBD1 agrees at 11 bases. Germline values: CDR1 DFQATT, CDR2 SNEGSKA (reference sequence). Trimming cost V 6 bases and J 7 bases; bases outside gene matches: 11. The CDR3 is made up of 14 amino acids. The CDR3 protein is CSAPRTGGNGEQYF. CDR3 bases: TGCAGTGCGCCAAGGACAGGGGGCAACGGGGAGCAGTACTTC.

This clonotype was observed a few times. This sequence joins TRBV4-3 and TRBJ2-7; a possible D gene is TRBD2 (5 bases). Germline assignment: CDR1 LGHNA and CDR2 YSLEER. This CDR3 has 14 amino acids. The V gene lost 0 bases and the J gene lost 2 bases, with 8 bases spanning the gap. The CDR3 coding sequence is TGCGCCAGCAGCCAAGAGCTAGCTACCTACGAGCAGTACTTC. Translation gives CASSQELATYEQYF.

Many counts were recorded for this clonotype. The chain employs TRBV27 and TRBJ2-1, with D uncertain. The CDR3 contains 17 residues. Looked up from germline, CDR1 is MNHEY and CDR2 is SMNVEV (reference sequence). V lost 2 bases to trimming and J lost 0 bases, with 14 bases between them. In nucleotides, the CDR3 is TGTGCCAGCAGTTTAAGGGCAGGCCCAAGCTCCTACAATGAGCAGTTCTTC. Translated, it gives CASSLRAGPSSYNEQFF.

Turning to this clonotype: A single base separates this from a much larger clone, so it may be a read error. This rearrangement joins TRBV27 to TRBJ2-6; perhaps TRBD2 as D (6 bases). Per the germline V gene, CDR1 is MNHEY and CDR2 is SMNVEV (reference sequence). The CDR3 spans 15 residues. The CDR3 DNA is TGTGCCCGCAGGACTACAGAAGCTGGGGCCAACGTCCTGACTTTC. Translated, it gives CARRTTEAGANVLTF.